The 25 T cell receptor beta chains below come from one sample, sequenced in a study of T cell changes during pregnancy in multiple sclerosis. Sequencing used immunoSEQ multiplex PCR; TCRdb keeps in-frame clones, though not all of them. The sample lists around 48,000 clones, about 92% occurring once. The sample in question was CD4+ T cells from peripheral blood mononuclear cells, obtained in the third trimester of pregnancy. The receptors stem from a female donor with multiple sclerosis, enrolled in a pregnancy study.

Written as DNA, the CDR3 is TGCGCCAGCAGCTTTACAGAGGGACAAGAGACCCAGTACTTC. It is translated as CASSFTEGQETQYF. The rearrangement links TRBV5-1 to TRBJ2-5, with a tentative D call TRBD2 (5 bases). Trimming removed 2 bases at V and 2 bases at J, with 10 bases between. The CDR3 covers 14 residues. Germline V gene lookup returns CDR1 SGHRS and CDR2 YFSETQ. The full variable domain, in which reference TRBV5-1 and TRBJ2-5 provide the parts outside the CDR3, is KAGVTQTPRYLIKTRGQQVTLSCSPISGHRSVSWYQQTPGQGLQFLFEYFSETQRNKGNFPGRFSGRQFSNSRSEMNVSTLELGDSALYLCASSFTEGQETQYFGPGTRLLVL.

The J gene is TRBJ1-1, the V gene TRBV6-5, with 9 positions matching TRBD1. The CDR3 covers 15 residues. Germline V gene sequence: CDR1 MNHEY, CDR2 SVGAGI. V trimming: 3 bases; J trimming: 1 base; junction bases outside the gene matches: 3. CDR3 nucleotides: TGTGCCAGCAGTTATTGGGACAGGGCGAACACTGAAGCTTTCTTT. Protein: CASSYWDRANTEAFF.

This clone was found once. The V and J genes are TRBV7-9 and TRBJ2-2; the match to TRBD1 covers 8 bases. Trimming cost V 8 bases and J 7 bases; bases outside gene matches: 6. In germline, CDR1 is SEHNR, CDR2 FQNEAQ (reference sequence). The CDR3 has 13 amino acids. CDR3 sequence (DNA): TGTGCCAGCGCACAGGGGGTGTACGGGGAGCTGTTTTTT. Translated, it gives CASAQGVYGELFF.

The chain combines TRBV5-1 with TRBJ2-3; 12 bases match TRBD2. V shed 3 bases, J shed 6 bases, and the junction held 20 bases outside the gene matches. This CDR3 has 20 amino acids. Germline CDR1 reads SGHRS; CDR2 reads YFSETQ. For the CDR3, the DNA is TGCGCCAGCAGCTCCTACCCCAATGGACTAGCGGGAACGGGTGGGGATACGCAGTATTTT. Its translation: CASSSYPNGLAGTGGDTQYF.

The chain joins TRBV7-9 to TRBJ2-2; TRBD1 matches 8 bases. Per germline, CDR1 SEHNR and CDR2 FQNEAQ (reference sequence). V shed 5 bases, J shed 8 bases, and the junction held 7 bases outside the gene matches. The CDR3 length is 14 residues. CDR3 sequence (DNA): TGTGCCAGCAGCAGCAGGGGGCGCAATGGGGAGCTGTTTTTT. This sequence encodes CASSSRGRNGELFF.

The genes are TRBV6-1 and TRBJ1-3, with a weak D call TRBD1 (5 bases). Germline CDR1 MNHNS, CDR2 SASEGT. The CDR3 has 17 amino acids. Trimming pared 4 bases from V and 5 bases from J, leaving 21 bases between. The CDR3 nucleotides are TGTGCCAGCAGTGGTGACAGCCGTCGTAGTGGGCGAAACACCATATATTTT. It yields the protein CASSGDSRRSGRNTIYF.

J is TRBJ2-1 and V is TRBV27; D perhaps matches TRBD2 (5 bases). V was shortened by 6 bases and J by 5 bases, with 17 bases between the two germline ends. Germline V gene lookup returns CDR1 MNHEY and CDR2 SMNVEV (reference sequence). This CDR3 region has 15 residues. The CDR3, as DNA: TGTGCCAGCAGAGCCCCAGGACTGTGGGACAATGAGCAGTTCTTC. The encoded protein is CASRAPGLWDNEQFF.

The V call is TRBV28, the J call TRBJ1-1, with D unresolved. CDR3 length: 13 amino acids. The germline CDR1 and CDR2 sequences are MDHEN and SYDVKM. Trimming stripped 7 bases from V and 6 bases from J, with 15 bases between. The CDR3 DNA reads as TGTGCCAGCATCCCTGAGGTATGGTCTGAAGCTTTCTTT. This encodes CASIPEVWSEAFF.

This clone is a singleton in its sample. This CDR3 reads CASKRGQGSYNEQFF. DNA of the CDR3: TGTGCCAGCAAACGAGGACAGGGGTCCTACAATGAGCAGTTCTTC. The rearrangement uses TRBV2 and TRBJ2-1, with 9 bases matching TRBD1. The CDR3 totals 15 residues. The germline V gene encodes CDR1 SNHLY and CDR2 FYNNEI. Trimming at V came to 7 bases and at J to 1 base, leaving 5 bases not matched to a gene.

In DNA form, the CDR3 reads TGTGCCAGCTCCGAGCCCCCGGGAGGGCCCCTCCACTTT. Amino acid sequence: CASSEPPGGPLHF. The gene calls are TRBV28 and TRBJ1-6; the D is unclear. V was pared by 8 bases and J by 13 bases, with 18 bases between. This CDR3 has 13 residues. In germline, CDR1 is MDHEN, CDR2 SYDVKM.

The chain is built from TRBV25-1 and TRBJ1-3; a possible D gene is TRBD1 (6 bases). Deletions cut 6 bases from V and 2 bases from J, with 14 bases between. The length of the CDR3 is 15 residues. Germline values: CDR1 MGHDK, CDR2 SYGVNS. This chain's CDR3 is CASSEDRPTGNTIYF. The CDR3 nucleotides are TGTGCCAGCAGCGAAGACAGGCCGACTGGAAACACCATATATTTT.

The chain uses TRBV27 and TRBJ1-1, with TRBD1 identical over 9 bases. V shed 4 bases, J shed 6 bases, and the junction held 24 bases outside the gene matches. CDR3 size: 20 residues. Germline CDR1 MNHEY, CDR2 SMNVEV (reference sequence). As DNA, the CDR3 is TGTGCCAGCAGTTCCATAGAGAAACCCGGGACAGGGACCAAATTAGCTGAAGCTTTCTTT. Protein product: CASSSIEKPGTGTKLAEAFF.

The chain employs TRBV15 and TRBJ2-5; weak D call: TRBD2 (5 bases). CDR1 is LNHNV and CDR2 is YYDKDF in the germline V gene (reference sequence). V shed 4 bases and J shed 5 bases, with 11 bases lying between them. CDR3 length: 13 residues. The CDR3 protein is CATSTGRGETQYF. The CDR3 region has the DNA TGTGCCACCAGCACCGGGCGAGGGGAGACCCAGTACTTC. Combining the CDR3 with reference TRBV15 and TRBJ2-5 gives the whole variable domain DAMVIQNPRYQVTQFGKPVTLSCSQTLNHNVMYWYQQKSSQAPKLLFHYYDKDFNNEADTPDNFQSRRPNTSFCFLDIRSPGLGDTAMYLCATSTGRGETQYFGPGTRLLVL.

The chain uses TRBV28 and TRBJ2-1, with TRBD1 matching over 7 bases. The CDR3 spans 18 residues. V gave up 3 bases and J gave up 8 bases; unmatched junction bases: 19. From germline, CDR1 is MDHEN and CDR2 SYDVKM. The CDR3 bases are TGTGCCAGCAGTTTCGGGATCCCGGGACAGAGGGGCCGTGATGAGCAGTTCTTC. It is translated as CASSFGIPGQRGRDEQFF.

This clone was counted a single time. The gene calls are TRBV6-5 and TRBJ2-1, with D maybe TRBD1 (6 bases). V lost 6 bases and J lost 9, with 15 bases in between. CDR3 length: 13 amino acids. CDR1 is MNHEY, CDR2 SVGAGI, per germline. The CDR3 region has the DNA TGTGCCAGCAGCCTAGGGGGATTAGGTGAGCAGTTCTTC. It is translated as CASSLGGLGEQFF.

The J gene is TRBJ1-2, the V gene TRBV30; D not resolved. The V and J ends lost 0 bases and 4 bases respectively, with 12 bases between them. From germline, CDR1 is GTSNPN and CDR2 SVGIG (reference sequence). The CDR3 covers 14 residues. The CDR3 loop is CAWSVSGFGYGYTF. The DNA for the CDR3 is TGTGCCTGGAGTGTATCGGGGTTCGGCTATGGCTACACCTTC. Filled out from reference TRBV30 and TRBJ1-2, the complete variable domain reads SQTIHQWPATLVQPVGSPLSLECTVEGTSNPNLYWYRQAAGRGLQLLFYSVGIGQISSEVPQNLSASRPQDRQFILSSKKLLLSDSGFYLCAWSVSGFGYGYTFGSGTRLTVV.

The chain carries TRBV27 and TRBJ2-1; 13 nucleotides match TRBD2. V trimming: 4 bases; J trimming: 7 bases; junction bases outside the gene matches: 7. Germline CDR1 is MNHEY and CDR2 is SMNVEV (reference sequence). CDR3 size: 16 residues. The CDR3 DNA follows: TGTGCCAGCAGTTCGCGGACTAGCGGGAGTGTAAATGAGCAGTTCTTC. This gives the protein CASSSRTSGSVNEQFF.

This clone was observed once. This chain connects TRBV10-3 to TRBJ2-7; D call uncertain. Germline V gene sequence: CDR1 ENHRY, CDR2 SYGVKD. Trimming took off 4 bases at V and 3 bases at J, with 13 bases between the two ends. The CDR3 has 14 amino acids. The CDR3 sequence is CAISGTTASYEQYF. The DNA for the CDR3 is TGTGCCATCAGTGGCACGACTGCCAGCTACGAGCAGTACTTC.

V and J are TRBV13 and TRBJ2-4, with a tentative D call TRBD1 (6 bases). The germline V and J ends were trimmed by 2 bases and 5 bases, with 16 bases remaining between them. Germline assignment: CDR1 PRHDT and CDR2 FYEKMQ (reference sequence). The CDR3 extends over 16 amino acids. CDR3 sequence reads: CASSLRNPGAQNIQYF. The DNA of the CDR3 is TGTGCCAGCAGCTTAAGGAATCCAGGGGCACAAAACATTCAGTACTTC.

The CDR3 loop is CASSLMEVSGTEAFF. CDR3 nucleotides: TGTGCCAGCAGTTTGATGGAGGTTTCGGGCACTGAAGCTTTCTTT. This chain links TRBV6-5 with TRBJ1-1; D is undetermined. The germline gives CDR1 MNHEY, CDR2 SVGAGI. Trimming took off 4 bases at V and 4 bases at J, with 16 bases between the two ends. The CDR3 consists of 15 residues.

The chain joins TRBV7-2 to TRBJ2-1, with TRBD1 matching over 7 bases. Germline V CDR1 and CDR2: SGHTA, FQGNSA. With 3 bases clipped from V and 7 bases from J, the junction kept 3 bases outside the gene matches. This CDR3 spans 13 amino acids. The DNA for the CDR3 is TGTGCCAGCAGCTTGACAGGGCCTAATGAGCAGTTCTTC. Amino acid sequence: CASSLTGPNEQFF.

This chain joins TRBV13 and TRBJ2-3; 16 positions match TRBD2. J lost 6 bases, V lost 2 bases, and 8 bases had no gene match. This CDR3 comprises 18 residues. Germline-derived CDR1 and CDR2 are PRHDT and FYEKMQ (reference sequence). The chain's CDR3 is CASSLPPGLAGGPDTQYF. For the CDR3, the DNA is TGTGCCAGCAGCTTACCCCCGGGACTAGCGGGAGGGCCGGATACGCAGTATTTT.

The J gene is TRBJ2-1, the V gene TRBV5-1; 12 positions match TRBD2. The V segment lost 4 bases and the J segment 6 bases; nucleotides outside the gene matches: 5. The CDR3 runs to 15 residues. Per the germline V gene, CDR1 is SGHRS and CDR2 is YFSETQ. Here the CDR3 reads CASSEGLAGSNEQFF. The CDR3 DNA is TGCGCCAGCAGCGAGGGACTAGCGGGTAGCAATGAGCAGTTCTTC.

This clone was observed a few times. The rearrangement joins TRBV10-3 to TRBJ2-1; TRBD2 matches 13 bases. The CDR3 is 17 amino acids. Germline-derived CDR1 and CDR2 are ENHRY and SYGVKD. V lost 5 bases, J lost 3 bases, and 7 bases stayed unmatched. This chain's CDR3 is CAISYSGTSGVYNEQFF. For the CDR3, the DNA is TGTGCCATCAGTTATTCCGGGACTAGCGGGGTCTACAATGAGCAGTTCTTC.

V gene TRBV19 combines with J gene TRBJ1-2, with 7 bases that match TRBD1. The V gene's germline CDR1 is LNHDA and CDR2 SQIVND (reference sequence). CDR3 length: 13 residues. V shed 5 bases, J shed 5 bases, and the junction held 5 bases outside the gene matches. This chain's CDR3 is CASSRTGPYGYTF. CDR3 in DNA: TGTGCCAGTAGTCGGACAGGACCATATGGCTACACCTTC.